A selection of T cell receptor beta chains follows, all from one sample in a study of blood T cells in healthy people across ages. TCRdb analysed the 5' RACE reads with MiXCR anew, one entry per CDR3 protein. This sample has 1.5 million to 2 million distinct CDR3 sequences, with about 49% found just once. Sequencing was performed on blood. These receptors were collected from a woman in her 40s in good health. Each CDR3 is given with its conserved first and last residue. D genes are given only for firm matches. Not all rows give a size; the values are once, few, many and, for expanded clones, a class.

>TRBV6-4|TRBJ2-1|TRBD2|once
TGTGCCAGCAGTGTAGCGGGGGGGTACCATGAGCAGTTCTTC
CASSVAGGYHEQFF
>TRBV7-9|TRBJ2-5|TRBD1|NA
TGTGCCAGCAGCTTACCAACAGGGGAACAAGAGACCCAGTACTTC
CASSLPTGEQETQYF
>TRBV29-1|TRBJ2-1|NA|few
TGCAGCGTCCAAGGACCCTCCGGCAATGAGCAGTTCTTC
CSVQGPSGNEQFF
>TRBV4-2|TRBJ2-7|TRBD1|NA
TGTGCCAGCAGCCAAGAAAGGGGACAGAACTACGAGCAGTACTTC
CASSQERGQNYEQYF
>TRBV6-6|TRBJ2-3|NA|NA
TGTGCCAGCAGGGATACCACAGGGGGGGATGGCACAGATACGCAGTATTTT
CASRDTTGGDGTDTQYF
>TRBV4-3|TRBJ2-3|NA|NA
TGCGCCAGCAGCCAAGTTCAGTTCGGAGATACGCAGTATTTT
CASSQVQFGDTQYF
>TRBV12-3/TRBV12-4|TRBJ2-3|TRBD1|once
TGTGCCAGCAGTTACACGACAGGGACCACAGATACGCAGTATTTT
CASSYTTGTTDTQYF
>TRBV15|TRBJ2-1|NA|NA
TGTGCCACCAGCAGAGTAGGCGGGACTGAGCAGTTCTTC
CATSRVGGTEQFF
>TRBV5-1|TRBJ2-5|NA|NA
TGCGCCAGCAGGCAACAGACAGGTTCCGAGACCCAGTACTTC
CASRQQTGSETQYF
>TRBV20-1|TRBJ2-5|NA|NA
TGCAGTGTGTCCGGACTAGAGACCCAGTACTTC
CSVSGLETQYF
>TRBV9|TRBJ2-1|TRBD2|NA
TGTGCCAGCAGCGTCCCCGACCGACTAGCGGGTTACAATGAGCAGTTCTTC
CASSVPDRLAGYNEQFF
>TRBV7-8|TRBJ1-1|TRBD1|NA
TGTGCCAGCAGCTTAGATGACAGGGTAGGCACTGAAGCTTTCTTT
CASSLDDRVGTEAFF
>TRBV15|TRBJ2-3|NA|few
TGTGCCACCAGCAGAGATTGGCAGGGGATGGATACGCAGTATTTT
CATSRDWQGMDTQYF
>TRBV29-1|TRBJ2-5|TRBD1|NA
TGCGGCGGCCGTGGACAGGGGGCAGGAGAGACCCAGTACTTC
CGGRGQGAGETQYF
>TRBV13|TRBJ2-5|TRBD1|NA
TGTGCCAGCAGCTTAAGTAGAGGGACAGGGCACCAAGAGACCCAGTACTTC
CASSLSRGTGHQETQYF
>TRBV27|TRBJ1-5|NA|few
TGTGCCAGCAGTACTAGCCGGAATCAGCCCCAGCATTTT
CASSTSRNQPQHF
>TRBV7-9|TRBJ2-3|NA|few
TGTGCCAGCAGCCCCGCGACAGGGCGGGGTACGCAGTATTTT
CASSPATGRGTQYF
>TRBV12-3/TRBV12-4|TRBJ1-2|NA|few
TGTGCCAGCAGTTTAGTCGCCTACTATGGCTACACCTTC
CASSLVAYYGYTF
>TRBV29-1|TRBJ2-5|NA|NA
TGCAGCGTTGTAAGGGGTAGCGAGCGGTACTTC
CSVVRGSERYF
>TRBV20-1|TRBJ2-5|TRBD2|once
TGTCATAGCGGGGAAGAGACCCAGTACTTC
CHSGEETQYF
>TRBV3-1|TRBJ2-3|NA|NA
TGTGCCAGCAGCCATGAACGTAAGAGCGCCAGAGATACGCAGTATTTT
CASSHERKSARDTQYF
>TRBV29-1|TRBJ2-1|NA|NA
TGCAGCGTTGAACCCCGTTCCCTTTTGGGAAATGAGCAGTTCTTC
CSVEPRSLLGNEQFF
>TRBV6-5|TRBJ2-7|NA|few
TGTGCCAGCAGTCGGCAATCTAGTCCTCCTTACGAGCAGTACTTC
CASSRQSSPPYEQYF
>TRBV3-1|TRBJ2-1|TRBD2|NA
TGTGCCAGCAGGGTCGATAGCGGGGGGCCTAATGAGCAGTTCTTC
CASRVDSGGPNEQFF
>TRBV6-5|TRBJ1-2|NA|NA
TGTGCCAGCAGTCGGGAGTATGGCTACACCTTC
CASSREYGYTF
>TRBV6-5|TRBJ1-1|TRBD1|NA
TGTGCCAGCAGTTACGGGACAGGGTCCTCTGAAGCTTTCTTT
CASSYGTGSSEAFF
>TRBV4-1|TRBJ2-1|TRBD1|few
TGCGCCAGCAGCAAACTACCGGGACAGGGCTACAATGAGCAGTTCTTC
CASSKLPGQGYNEQFF
>TRBV20-1|TRBJ1-2|NA|once
TGCAGTGCTAAGAACAGGTCCGTGGGCTATGGCTACACCTTC
CSAKNRSVGYGYTF
>TRBV11-1|TRBJ2-5|NA|NA
TGTGCCAGCAGCCTTTACAGGACCGGGACCCAGTACTTC
CASSLYRTGTQYF
>TRBV20-1|TRBJ1-4|NA|NA
TGCAGTGCTAGCCCCTCTGGAGAACTGTTTTTT
CSASPSGELFF
>TRBV4-1|TRBJ2-4|NA|few
TGCGCCAGCAGCCAAGATCCGGCTCTAAGGTACTTC
CASSQDPALRYF
>TRBV7-8|TRBJ2-3|NA|many
TGTGCCAGCAGCTTAGCGCTCTATACAGATACGCAGTATTTT
CASSLALYTDTQYF
>TRBV20-1|TRBJ2-1|NA|NA
TGCAGTGCTTCTTGGTGGGGGGCCTACAATGAGCAGTTCTTC
CSASWWGAYNEQFF
>TRBV20-1|TRBJ1-6|NA|NA
TGCAGTGCTAACCGACAGGCCCACTATAATTCACCCCTCCACTTT
CSANRQAHYNSPLHF
>TRBV6-7|TRBJ2-3|TRBD1|few
TGTGCCAGCAGTTCGGACAGGGAGGGCACAGATACGCAGTATTTT
CASSSDREGTDTQYF
>TRBV4-1|TRBJ1-6|NA|NA
TGCGCCAGCAGCCAGATCAGCAGCTCCTATAATTCACCCCTCCACTTT
CASSQISSSYNSPLHF
>TRBV5-1|TRBJ2-3|TRBD2|NA
TGCGCCAGCAGCTTATCAACGAGGCGGGGGGGCTTTACAGATACGCAGTATTTT
CASSLSTRRGGFTDTQYF
>TRBV28|TRBJ1-6|NA|NA
TGTGCCAGCAGTCGGGGCCGCGGGACCTCCTATAATTCACCCCTCCACTTT
CASSRGRGTSYNSPLHF
>TRBV9|TRBJ2-4|TRBD1|few
TGTGCCAGCAGCCAGGGACAGGGTGACATTCAGTACTTC
CASSQGQGDIQYF
>TRBV20-1|TRBJ2-3|TRBD1|NA
TGCAGTGCCTCGGACAGGGTGGGAGATACGCAGTATTTT
CSASDRVGDTQYF
>TRBV20-1|TRBJ1-2|TRBD1|NA
TGCAGTGCTCCTCGGACAGGGCCTTCTGGCTACACCTTC
CSAPRTGPSGYTF
>TRBV7-3|TRBJ2-6|NA|NA
TGTGCCAGCAGCCAGTCCCCCGGCTCTGGGGCCAACGTCCTGACTTTC
CASSQSPGSGANVLTF
>TRBV12-3/TRBV12-4|TRBJ1-1|NA|NA
TGTGCCAGCAGTTTAGGGCGCCGTGGGAACACTGAAGCTTTCTTT
CASSLGRRGNTEAFF
>TRBV6-5|TRBJ2-1|NA|NA
TGTGCCAGCAGCCGGACGCTCCCCTACAATGAGCAGTTCTTC
CASSRTLPYNEQFF
>TRBV18|TRBJ2-3|NA|NA
TGTGCCAGCAGCCCAGGGATCACAGATACGCAGTATTTT
CASSPGITDTQYF
>TRBV28|TRBJ2-1|NA|NA
TGTGCCAGCAAAACCCCGGTTAGCACTAATCTCTATGAGCAGTTCTTC
CASKTPVSTNLYEQFF
>TRBV27|TRBJ2-1|NA|NA
TGTGCCAGCAGTTCGGTGACAGATTATCCCTACAATGAGCAGTTCTTC
CASSSVTDYPYNEQFF
>TRBV2|TRBJ2-7|NA|NA
TGTGCCAGCAGTGGGACAGCCGATGAGCAGTACTTC
CASSGTADEQYF
>TRBV19|TRBJ2-3|TRBD2|few
TGTGCCAGCGCGACGTCTAGCGGCTTCACAGATACGCAGTATTTT
CASATSSGFTDTQYF
>TRBV4-2|TRBJ1-2|NA|once
TGTGCCAGCAGCCAAGAAGGGGCAGGCTCTAACTATGGCTGCACCTTC
CASSQEGAGSNYGCTF
>TRBV7-2|TRBJ1-5|NA|NA
TGTGCCAGCAGCTTATCGTTTATTGGACAGTCCAATCAGCCCCAGCATTTT
CASSLSFIGQSNQPQHF
>TRBV7-2|TRBJ2-5|TRBD2|once
TGTGCCGGCAGCTTACAGGGCGGGGGGGGACAAGAGACCCAGTACTTC
CAGSLQGGGGQETQYF
>TRBV20-1|TRBJ1-5|NA|NA
TGCAGTGCTAGTAAGGGGATCGCTGGGTTGCGCAATCAGCCCCAGCATTTT
CSASKGIAGLRNQPQHF
>TRBV27|TRBJ2-4|NA|many
TGTGCCAGCAGTGACTACAGCAAAAACATTCAGTACTTC
CASSDYSKNIQYF
>TRBV5-8|TRBJ1-2|TRBD1|NA
TGTGCCAGCAGCCTCCGGGACAGGAAGAACTATGGCTACACCTTC
CASSLRDRKNYGYTF
>TRBV21-1|TRBJ1-2|NA|NA
TGTGCCAGCAGGCCTCGACAGGTCCCCGTAAATGGCTACACCTTC
CASRPRQVPVNGYTF
>TRBV12-3/TRBV12-4|TRBJ2-1|NA|NA
TGTGCCAGCAGTGGGAGCGGGCAGGGTAATGAGCAGTTCTTC
CASSGSGQGNEQFF
>TRBV20-1|TRBJ2-7|NA|few
TGCAGTGTACGGACGGACCACTACGAGCAGTACTTC
CSVRTDHYEQYF
>TRBV6-2/TRBV6-3|TRBJ2-5|NA|few
TGTGCCAGCCGCCAGAGGGGCGAAGAGACCCAGTACTTC
CASRQRGEETQYF